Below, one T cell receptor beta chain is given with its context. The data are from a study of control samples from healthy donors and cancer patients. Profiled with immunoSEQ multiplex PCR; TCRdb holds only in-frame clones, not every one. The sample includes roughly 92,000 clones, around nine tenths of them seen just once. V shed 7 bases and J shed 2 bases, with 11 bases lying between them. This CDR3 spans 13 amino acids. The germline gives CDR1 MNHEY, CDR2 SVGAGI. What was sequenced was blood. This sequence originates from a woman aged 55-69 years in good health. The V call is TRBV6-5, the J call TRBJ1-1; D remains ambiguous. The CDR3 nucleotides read TGTGCCAGCACGGTATCCCTCAACACTGAAGCTTTCTTT. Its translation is CASTVSLNTEAFF.